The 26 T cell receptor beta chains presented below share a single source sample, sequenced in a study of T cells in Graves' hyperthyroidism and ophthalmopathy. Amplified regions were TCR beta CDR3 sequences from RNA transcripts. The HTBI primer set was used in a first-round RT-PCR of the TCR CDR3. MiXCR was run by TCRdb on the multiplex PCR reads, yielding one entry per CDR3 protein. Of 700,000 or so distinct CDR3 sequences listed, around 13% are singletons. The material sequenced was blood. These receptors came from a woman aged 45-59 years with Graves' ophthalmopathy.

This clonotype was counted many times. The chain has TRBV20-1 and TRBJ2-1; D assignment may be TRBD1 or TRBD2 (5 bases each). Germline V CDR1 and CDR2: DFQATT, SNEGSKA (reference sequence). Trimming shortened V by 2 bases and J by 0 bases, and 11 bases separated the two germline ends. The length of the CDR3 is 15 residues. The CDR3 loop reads CSARRGESSYNEQFF. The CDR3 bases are TGCAGTGCTAGAAGAGGGGAATCCTCCTACAATGAGCAGTTCTTC.

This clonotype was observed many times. The CDR3 region is CASSPQLLSDTQYF. The CDR3 DNA sequence: TGTGCCAGCTCGCCCCAACTACTCTCAGATACGCAGTATTTT. The genes are TRBV18 and TRBJ2-3; D unclear. Per the germline V gene, CDR1 is KGHSH and CDR2 is LQKENI. V was cut by 6 bases and J by 4 bases, with 14 bases left in between. CDR3 size: 14 residues.

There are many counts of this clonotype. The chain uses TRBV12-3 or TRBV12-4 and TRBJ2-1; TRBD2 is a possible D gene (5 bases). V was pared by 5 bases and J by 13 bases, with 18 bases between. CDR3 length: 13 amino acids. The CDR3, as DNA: TGTGCCAGCAGTCTTCGCTCGAGGGATTACCAGTTCTTC. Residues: CASSLRSRDYQFF.

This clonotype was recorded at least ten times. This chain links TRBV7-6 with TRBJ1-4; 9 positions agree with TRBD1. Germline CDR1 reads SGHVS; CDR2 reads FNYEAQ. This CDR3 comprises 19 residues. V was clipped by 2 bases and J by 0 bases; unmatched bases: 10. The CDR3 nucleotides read TGTGCCAGCAGCTTATGGGTCCCGGGACAGGGTTCAACTAATGAAAAACTGTTTTTT. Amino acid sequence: CASSLWVPGQGSTNEKLFF.

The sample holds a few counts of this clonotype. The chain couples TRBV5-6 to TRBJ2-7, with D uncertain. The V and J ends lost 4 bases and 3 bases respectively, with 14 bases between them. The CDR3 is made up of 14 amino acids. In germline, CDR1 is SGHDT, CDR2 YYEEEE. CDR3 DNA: TGTGCCAGCAGCCCCCTGACGAGGATCTACGAGCAGTACTTC. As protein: CASSPLTRIYEQYF. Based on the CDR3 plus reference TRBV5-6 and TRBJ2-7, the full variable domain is DAGVTQSPTHLIKTRGQQVTLRCSPKSGHDTVSWYQQALGQGPQFIFQYYEEEERQRGNFPDRFSGHQFPNYSSELNVNALLLGDSALYLCASSPLTRIYEQYFGPGTRLTVT.

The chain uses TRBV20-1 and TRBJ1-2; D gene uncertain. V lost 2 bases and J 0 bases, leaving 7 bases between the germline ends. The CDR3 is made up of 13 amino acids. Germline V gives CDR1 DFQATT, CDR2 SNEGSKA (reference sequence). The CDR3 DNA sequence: TGCAGTGCTAGACCTATACCTAACTATGGCTACACCTTC. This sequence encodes CSARPIPNYGYTF.

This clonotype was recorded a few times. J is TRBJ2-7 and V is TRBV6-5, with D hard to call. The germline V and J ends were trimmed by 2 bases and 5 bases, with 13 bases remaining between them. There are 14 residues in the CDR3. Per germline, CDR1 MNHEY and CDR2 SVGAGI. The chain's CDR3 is CASSYPGLTNEQYF. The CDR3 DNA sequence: TGTGCCAGCAGTTACCCCGGTCTGACCAACGAGCAGTACTTC.

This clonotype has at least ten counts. The CDR3 here is CASSLIGTSHYEQYF. CDR3 in DNA: TGTGCCAGCAGTTTAATCGGGACTAGCCACTACGAGCAGTACTTC. V and J are TRBV28 and TRBJ2-7; 9 bases fit TRBD2. The junction had 5 bases not matched to a gene; V was cut back by 2 bases and J by 3 bases. Germline V gene sequence: CDR1 MDHEN, CDR2 SYDVKM. CDR3 size: 15 residues.

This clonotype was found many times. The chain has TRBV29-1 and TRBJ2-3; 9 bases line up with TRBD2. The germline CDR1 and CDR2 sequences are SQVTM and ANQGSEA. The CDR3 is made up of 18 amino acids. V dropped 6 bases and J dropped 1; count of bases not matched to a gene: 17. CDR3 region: CSVRLAGEYEWGTDTQYF. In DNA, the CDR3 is TGCAGCGTCCGCTTAGCGGGAGAATATGAGTGGGGCACAGATACGCAGTATTTT.

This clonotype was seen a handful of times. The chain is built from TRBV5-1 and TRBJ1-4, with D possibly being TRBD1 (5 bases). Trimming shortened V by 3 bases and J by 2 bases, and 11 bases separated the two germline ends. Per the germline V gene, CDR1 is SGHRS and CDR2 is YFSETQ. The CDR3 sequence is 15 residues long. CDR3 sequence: CASSWKGNTNEKLFF. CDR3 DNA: TGCGCCAGCAGCTGGAAGGGGAATACTAATGAAAAACTGTTTTTT.

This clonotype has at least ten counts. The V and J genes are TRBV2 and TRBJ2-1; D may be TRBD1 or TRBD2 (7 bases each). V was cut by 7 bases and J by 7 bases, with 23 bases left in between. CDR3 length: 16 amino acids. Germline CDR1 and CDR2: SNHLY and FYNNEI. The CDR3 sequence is CASMQGGRGSWNEQFF. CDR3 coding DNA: TGTGCCAGCATGCAGGGGGGTCGCGGGAGTTGGAATGAGCAGTTCTTC.

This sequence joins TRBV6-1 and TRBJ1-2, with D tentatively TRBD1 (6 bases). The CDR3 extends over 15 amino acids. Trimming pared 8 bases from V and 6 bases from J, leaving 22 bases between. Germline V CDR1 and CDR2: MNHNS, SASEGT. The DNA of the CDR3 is TGTGCCAGCTTCAGTCCCCGAGGCAGGGGTCATGGCTACACCTTC. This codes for CASFSPRGRGHGYTF.

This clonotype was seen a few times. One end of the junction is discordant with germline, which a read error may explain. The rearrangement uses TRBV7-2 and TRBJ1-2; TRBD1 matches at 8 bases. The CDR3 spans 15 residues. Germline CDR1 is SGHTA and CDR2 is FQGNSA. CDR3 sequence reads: CANSSVSQGVYGYTF. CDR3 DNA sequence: TGTGCCAACAGCTCCGTATCACAGGGGGTATATGGCTACACCTTC.

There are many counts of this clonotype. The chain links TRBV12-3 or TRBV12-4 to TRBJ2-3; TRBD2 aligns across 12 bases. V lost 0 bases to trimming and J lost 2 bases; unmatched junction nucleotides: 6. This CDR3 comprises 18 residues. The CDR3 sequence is CASSLALASGRVTDTQYF. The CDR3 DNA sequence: TGTGCCAGCAGTTTAGCGCTGGCTAGCGGGAGGGTCACAGATACGCAGTATTTT.

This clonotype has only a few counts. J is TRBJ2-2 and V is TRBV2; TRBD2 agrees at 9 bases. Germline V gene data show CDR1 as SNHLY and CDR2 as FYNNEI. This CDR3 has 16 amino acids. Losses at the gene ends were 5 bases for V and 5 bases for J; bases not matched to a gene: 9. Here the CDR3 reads CASSSVAGVETGELFF. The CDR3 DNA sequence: TGTGCCAGCAGTTCAGTAGCGGGAGTAGAAACCGGGGAGCTGTTTTTT.

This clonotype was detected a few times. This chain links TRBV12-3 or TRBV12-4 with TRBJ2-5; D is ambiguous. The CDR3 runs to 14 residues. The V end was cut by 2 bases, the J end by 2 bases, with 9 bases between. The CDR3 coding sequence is TGTGCCAGCAGTTTATATCCTGGGCAAGAGACCCAGTACTTC. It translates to CASSLYPGQETQYF.

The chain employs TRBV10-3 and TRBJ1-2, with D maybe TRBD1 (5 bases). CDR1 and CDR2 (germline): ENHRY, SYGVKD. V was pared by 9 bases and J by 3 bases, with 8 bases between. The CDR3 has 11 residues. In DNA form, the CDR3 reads TGTGCCATAGGGACGGACTATGGCTACACCTTC. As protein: CAIGTDYGYTF.

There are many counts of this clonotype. CDR3 residues: CASIPPDGRPYEQYF. The CDR3 DNA reads TGTGCCAGCATCCCCCCGGACGGCAGACCCTACGAGCAGTACTTC. The chain uses TRBV28 and TRBJ2-7; no reliable D call. The CDR3 totals 15 residues. V shed 7 bases and J shed 2 bases, with 18 bases lying between them. Germline CDR1 is MDHEN and CDR2 is SYDVKM.

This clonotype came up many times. The CDR3 loop reads CAISGGNPGQGKVRSYEQYF. CDR3 sequence (DNA): TGTGCCATCAGTGGTGGGAACCCGGGACAGGGTAAGGTCCGGTCCTACGAGCAGTACTTC. V is TRBV10-3 and J is TRBJ2-7, with 9 bases fitting TRBD1. Germline V CDR1 and CDR2: ENHRY, SYGVKD. J lost 1 base, V lost 4 bases, and 20 bases had no gene match. This CDR3 has 20 amino acids.

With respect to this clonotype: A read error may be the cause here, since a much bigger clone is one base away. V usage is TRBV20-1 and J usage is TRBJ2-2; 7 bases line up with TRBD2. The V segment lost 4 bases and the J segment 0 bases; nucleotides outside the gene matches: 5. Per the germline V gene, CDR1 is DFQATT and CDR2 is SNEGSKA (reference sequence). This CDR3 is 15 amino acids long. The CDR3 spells CSATRAGTNTGELFF. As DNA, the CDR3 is TGCAGTGCTACCCGAGCGGGGACGAACACCGGGGAGCTGTTTTTT.

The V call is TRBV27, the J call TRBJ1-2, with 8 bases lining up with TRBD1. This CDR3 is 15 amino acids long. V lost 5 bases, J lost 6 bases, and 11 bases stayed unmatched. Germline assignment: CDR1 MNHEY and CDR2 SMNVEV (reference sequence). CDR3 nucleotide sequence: TGTGCCAGCAGTACGTGGACAGGGCAACCGGATGGCTACACCTTC. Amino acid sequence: CASSTWTGQPDGYTF.

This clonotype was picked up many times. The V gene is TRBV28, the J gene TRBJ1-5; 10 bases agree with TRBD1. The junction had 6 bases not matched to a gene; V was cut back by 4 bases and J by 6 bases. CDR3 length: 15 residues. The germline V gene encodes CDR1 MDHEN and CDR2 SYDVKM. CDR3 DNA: TGTGCCAGCAGTTCTCCAGGACAGGGGGGTCAGCCCCAGCATTTT. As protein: CASSSPGQGGQPQHF.

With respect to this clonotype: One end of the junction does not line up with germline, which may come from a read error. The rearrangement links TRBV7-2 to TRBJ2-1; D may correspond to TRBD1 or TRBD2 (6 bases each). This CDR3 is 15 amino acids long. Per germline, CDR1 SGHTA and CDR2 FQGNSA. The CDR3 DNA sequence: TGCGCCAGCAGCCAAGAGAAAACAGGGCGGGGTGAGCAGTTCTTC. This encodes CASSQEKTGRGEQFF.

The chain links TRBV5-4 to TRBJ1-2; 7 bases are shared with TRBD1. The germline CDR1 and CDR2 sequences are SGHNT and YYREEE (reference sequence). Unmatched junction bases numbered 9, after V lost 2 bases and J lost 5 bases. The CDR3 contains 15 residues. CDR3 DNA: TGTGCCAGCAGCTTCCAGGGAGGACAGGCATATGGCTACACCTTC. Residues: CASSFQGGQAYGYTF.

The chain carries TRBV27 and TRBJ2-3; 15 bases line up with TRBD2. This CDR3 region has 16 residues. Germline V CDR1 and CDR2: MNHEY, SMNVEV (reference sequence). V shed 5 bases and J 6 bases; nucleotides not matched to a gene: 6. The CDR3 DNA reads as TGTGCCAGCAGTACCTGGACTAGCGGGAGGGCTGATACGCAGTATTTT. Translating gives CASSTWTSGRADTQYF.

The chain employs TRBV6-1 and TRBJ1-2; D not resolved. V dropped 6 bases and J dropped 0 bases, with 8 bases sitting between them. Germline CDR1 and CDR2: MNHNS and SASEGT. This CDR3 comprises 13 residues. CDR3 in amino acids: CASSQTTNYGYTF. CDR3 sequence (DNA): TGTGCCAGCAGCCAAACAACTAACTATGGCTACACCTTC.